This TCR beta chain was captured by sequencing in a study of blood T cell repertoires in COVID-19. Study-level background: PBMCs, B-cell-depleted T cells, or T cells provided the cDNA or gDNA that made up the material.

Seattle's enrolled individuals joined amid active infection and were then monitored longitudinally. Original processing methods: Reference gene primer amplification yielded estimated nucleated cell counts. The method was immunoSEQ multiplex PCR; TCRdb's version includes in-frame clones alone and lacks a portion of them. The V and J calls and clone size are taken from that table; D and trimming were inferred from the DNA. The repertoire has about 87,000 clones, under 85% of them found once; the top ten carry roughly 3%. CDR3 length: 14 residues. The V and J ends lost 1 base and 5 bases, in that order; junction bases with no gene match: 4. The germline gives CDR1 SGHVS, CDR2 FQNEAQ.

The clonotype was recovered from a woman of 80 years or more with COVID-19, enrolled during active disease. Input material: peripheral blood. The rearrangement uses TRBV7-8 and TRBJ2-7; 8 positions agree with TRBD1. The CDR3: CASSLEDRVDEQYF. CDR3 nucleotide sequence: TGTGCCAGCAGCTTAGAGGACAGGGTAGACGAGCAGTACTTC.